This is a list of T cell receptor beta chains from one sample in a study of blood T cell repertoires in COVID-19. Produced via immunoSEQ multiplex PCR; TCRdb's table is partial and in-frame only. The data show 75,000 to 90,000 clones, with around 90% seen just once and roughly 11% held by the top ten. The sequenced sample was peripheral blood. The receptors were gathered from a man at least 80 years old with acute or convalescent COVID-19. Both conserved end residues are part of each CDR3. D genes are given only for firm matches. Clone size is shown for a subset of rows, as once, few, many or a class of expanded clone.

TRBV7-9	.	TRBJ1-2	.	CASSPPTEPYGYTF	TGTGCCAGCAGCCCACCGACAGAGCCCTATGGCTACACCTTC
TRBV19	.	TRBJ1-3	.	CASSPDRTRRNTIYF	TGTGCCAGTAGCCCAGACAGGACGCGGAGAAACACCATATATTTT
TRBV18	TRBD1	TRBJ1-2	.	CASSLGQGRDYGYTF	TGTGCCAGCTCATTGGGACAGGGAAGGGACTATGGCTACACCTTC
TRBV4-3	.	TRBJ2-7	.	CASSQGDRRTYGEQYF	TGCGCCAGCAGCCAAGGAGACAGGCGAACTTATGGCGAGCAGTACTTC
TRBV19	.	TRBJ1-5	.	CASSRAGLSNQPQHF	TGTGCCAGTAGTAGGGCCGGCCTCAGCAATCAGCCCCAGCATTTT
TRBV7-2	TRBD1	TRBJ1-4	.	CASSSTGSFNEKLFF	TGTGCCAGCAGCTCGACAGGGAGCTTTAATGAAAAACTGTTTTTT
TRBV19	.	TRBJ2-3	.	CASGSTDTQYF	TGTGCCAGCGGGAGCACAGATACGCAGTATTTT
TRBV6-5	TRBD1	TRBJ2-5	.	CASRPGTGGQETQYF	TGTGCCAGCAGGCCCGGGACAGGGGGTCAAGAGACCCAGTACTTC
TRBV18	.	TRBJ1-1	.	CASSGREETFF	TGTGCCAGCTCAGGGAGGGAGGAAACTTTCTTT
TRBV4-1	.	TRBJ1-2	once	CASSQESSGRTATNYGYTF	TGCGCCAGCAGCCAAGAAAGTAGCGGGCGGACAGCAACTAACTATGGCTACACCTTC
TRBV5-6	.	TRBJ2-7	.	CASRLRQESSYEQYF	TGTGCCAGCAGGTTGAGACAGGAGTCTTCCTACGAGCAGTACTTC
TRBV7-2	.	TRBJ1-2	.	CASSLAMSGNYGYTF	TGTGCCAGCAGCTTAGCAATGTCGGGGAACTATGGCTACACCTTC
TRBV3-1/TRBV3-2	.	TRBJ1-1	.	CASSQDNTNTEAFF	TGTGCCAGCAGCCAAGACAACACGAACACTGAAGCTTTCTTT
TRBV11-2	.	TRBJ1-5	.	CASSPQGSSNQPQHF	TGTGCCAGCAGCCCTCAGGGATCTAGCAATCAGCCCCAGCATTTT
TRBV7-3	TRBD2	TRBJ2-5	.	CASSLGTSRETQYF	TGTGCCAGCAGCTTAGGGACTAGCCGTGAGACCCAGTACTTC
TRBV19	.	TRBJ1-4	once	CASRRQTTNEKLFF	TGTGCCAGTAGGCGACAGACAACTAATGAAAAACTGTTTTTT
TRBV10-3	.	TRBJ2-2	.	CAISQGLNTGELFF	TGTGCCATCAGTCAGGGACTGAACACCGGGGAGCTGTTTTTT
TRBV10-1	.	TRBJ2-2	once	CASRTDTNTGELFF	TGCGCCAGCAGAACGGACACCAACACCGGGGAGCTGTTTTTT
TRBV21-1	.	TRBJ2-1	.	CASSKGMRTSGGVYNEQFF	TGTGCCAGCAGCAAAGGAATGAGGACTAGCGGGGGAGTATACAATGAGCAGTTCTTC
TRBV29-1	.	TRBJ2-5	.	CSANEGLGTQYF	TGCAGCGCGAATGAGGGATTGGGCACCCAGTACTTC
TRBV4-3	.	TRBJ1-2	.	CASSQGGRGYGYTF	TGCGCCAGCAGCCAAGGAGGCAGGGGCTATGGCTACACCTTC